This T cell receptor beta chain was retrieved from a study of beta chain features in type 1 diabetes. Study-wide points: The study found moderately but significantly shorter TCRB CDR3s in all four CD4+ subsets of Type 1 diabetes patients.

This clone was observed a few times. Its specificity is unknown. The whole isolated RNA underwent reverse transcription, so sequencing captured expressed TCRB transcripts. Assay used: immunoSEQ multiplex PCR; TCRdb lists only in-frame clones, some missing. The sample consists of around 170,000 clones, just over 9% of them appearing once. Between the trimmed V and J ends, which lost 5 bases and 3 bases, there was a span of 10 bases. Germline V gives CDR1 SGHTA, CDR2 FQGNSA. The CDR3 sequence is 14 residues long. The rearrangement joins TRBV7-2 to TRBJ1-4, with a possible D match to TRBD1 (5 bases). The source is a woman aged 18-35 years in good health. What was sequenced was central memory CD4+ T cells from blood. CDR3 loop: CASSPGHSNEKLFF. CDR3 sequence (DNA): TGTGCCAGCAGCCCCGGACACTCTAATGAAAAACTGTTTTTT.